The clone carrying this TCR beta chain was recorded a few times. Donors were systemically healthy Caucasian individuals from Russia aged roughly 6 to 100 years. This CDR3 comprises 14 residues. CDR1 and CDR2 (germline): LNHDA, SQIVND (reference sequence). Trimming left V 6 bases short and J 4 bases short, with 14 bases between. This specimen belongs to a study of blood T cells in healthy people across ages. The wider study: Roughly one uniquely barcoded beta molecule per two T cells was captured.

Combining a sample-barcoded 5' primer with a J-beta primer mix, a second PCR ran for roughly 7 to 12 cycles. TCRdb used MiXCR to reprocess the 5' RACE reads, holding one entry per CDR3 protein. The sample carries roughly 800,000 distinct CDR3 sequences, roughly 60% recorded once. The material sequenced was blood. The rearrangement uses TRBV19 and TRBJ2-3, with D perhaps TRBD1 (6 bases). This TCR derives from a man between 25 and 39 years old in good health. As DNA, the CDR3 is TGTGCCAGTAGCTTGTCAGGGGTAGCAGATACGCAGTATTTT. Encoded protein: CASSLSGVADTQYF.